What follows are 18 T cell receptor beta chains derived from one specimen sequenced in a study of Graves' ophthalmopathy and Graves' hyperthyroidism (dated by TCRdb to the late 2010s). Sequencing was performed on an Illumina HiSeq 2000. For repertoire sequencing, the TCR beta CDR3 regions were amplified from RNA transcripts. The first round of RT-PCR was done with HTBI primers and the Qiagen OneStep RT-PCR kit, and was followed by a second round of multiplex PCR, then size selection and purification. TCRdb trimmed the raw reads at Q25, called clones with MiXCR and kept productive beta chains. Entries are consolidated by CDR3 protein sequence, retaining the most common genes and DNA. For this sample the table gives 360,000 or so distinct CDR3 sequences, of which around 16% were detected only once. The ten largest clones represent approximately 1.4% of the sample. Source material: peripheral blood. The source is a woman between 18 and 30 years old with Graves' ophthalmopathy. Donor details come from another sample of the same person, matched by shared clones.

The chain has TRBV12-3 or TRBV12-4 and TRBJ1-2; the match to TRBD1 covers 9 bases. V lost 3 bases to trimming and J lost 7 bases; unmatched junction nucleotides: 18. The CDR3 is 18 amino acids. The CDR3 sequence is CASSLPGQGAGGSLGYTF. DNA for the CDR3: TGTGCCAGCAGTTTGCCGGGACAGGGAGCGGGTGGTAGCCTTGGCTACACCTTC.

This clonotype was counted at least ten times. CDR3 loop: CASSQNRGLNYGYTF. CDR3 sequence (DNA): TGTGCCAGCAGTCAAAACAGGGGTCTCAACTATGGCTACACCTTC. J is TRBJ1-2 and V is TRBV6-1, with 7 bases matching TRBD1. CDR1 is MNHNS, CDR2 SASEGT, per germline. Unmatched junction bases numbered 8, after V lost 5 bases and J lost 2 bases. The CDR3 is 15 residues long.

This clonotype was detected many times. The V gene is TRBV19, the J gene TRBJ2-2; 8 bases fit TRBD1. With 5 bases clipped from V and 4 bases from J, the junction kept 3 bases outside the gene matches. The CDR3 consists of 14 residues. Germline lookup yields CDR1 LNHDA and CDR2 SQIVND (reference sequence). CDR3 sequence reads: CASSAGQGTGELFF. As DNA, the CDR3 is TGTGCCAGTAGTGCTGGACAGGGCACCGGGGAGCTGTTTTTT.

The table lists this clonotype with many counts. The chain combines TRBV7-2 with TRBJ1-2, with D hard to call. V was trimmed by 0 bases and J by 2 bases, leaving 7 bases between them. CDR1 is SGHTA and CDR2 is FQGNSA in the germline V gene. The CDR3 loop spans 14 amino acids. The CDR3 DNA follows: TGTGCCAGCAGCTTAGCCGACAAGAACTATGGCTACACCTTC. It translates to CASSLADKNYGYTF. Full variable domain (remainder filled in from reference TRBV7-2 and TRBJ1-2): GAGVSQSPSNKVTEKGKDVELRCDPISGHTALYWYRQSLGQGLEFLIYFQGNSAPDKSGLPSDRFSAERTGGSVSTLTIQRTQQEDSAVYLCASSLADKNYGYTFGSGTRLTVV.

This clonotype was observed at least ten times. One end of the junction does not line up with germline, which may come from a read error. V is TRBV12-3 or TRBV12-4 and J is TRBJ1-2; D is unclear. The CDR3 length is 15 residues. The chain's CDR3 is CACSFVGNFPYGYTF. CDR3 DNA: TGTGCCTGCAGTTTCGTAGGCAACTTTCCCTATGGCTACACCTTC.

The chain couples TRBV6-2 or TRBV6-3 to TRBJ2-7; the D gene is possibly TRBD2 (6 bases). There are 13 residues in the CDR3. Trimming shortened V by 7 bases and J by 3 bases, and 13 bases separated the two germline ends. Per the germline V gene, CDR1 is MNHEY and CDR2 is SVGEGT. Here the CDR3 reads CASKGSGSYEQYF. CDR3 sequence (DNA): TGTGCCAGCAAGGGCTCCGGGAGCTACGAGCAGTACTTC.

At least ten counts were recorded for this clonotype. This chain uses TRBV19 with TRBJ2-5; D is ambiguous. V was pared by 3 bases and J by 1 base, with 6 bases between. Per the germline V gene, CDR1 is LNHDA and CDR2 is SQIVND (reference sequence). The CDR3 length is 13 residues. Written as DNA, the CDR3 is TGTGCCAGTAGTATGGCGACCCAAGAGACCCAGTACTTC. Translated, it gives CASSMATQETQYF.

This rearrangement joins TRBV12-3 or TRBV12-4 to TRBJ1-1; no definite D call. V lost 8 bases, J lost 5 bases, and 15 bases lay in between. CDR3 size: 13 residues. CDR3 loop: CASDRARGTEAFF. The CDR3 DNA reads as TGTGCCAGCGATCGGGCACGAGGGACTGAAGCTTTCTTT.

At least ten counts were recorded for this clonotype. The rearrangement uses TRBV5-1 and TRBJ2-4; 7 positions agree with TRBD1. There are 16 residues in the CDR3. Germline V gives CDR1 SGHRS, CDR2 YFSETQ. The V gene end was trimmed by 4 bases and the J gene end by 3 bases; junction bases not matched to a gene: 10. CDR3 nucleotide sequence: TGCGCCAGCAGCAGAACCGGGACAGCGAACAAAAACATTCAGTACTTC. As protein: CASSRTGTANKNIQYF.

The chain carries TRBV20-1 and TRBJ2-5; perhaps TRBD1 as D (6 bases). There are 14 residues in the CDR3. Trimming left V 3 bases short and J 4 bases short, with 15 bases between. Germline V gives CDR1 DFQATT, CDR2 SNEGSKA (reference sequence). The DNA for the CDR3 is TGCAGTGCTAGGACAGGCTCGATAAGAGAGACCCAGTACTTC. This encodes CSARTGSIRETQYF.

The chain uses TRBV2 and TRBJ2-5; TRBD1 might be the D (6 bases). This CDR3 contains 13 residues. Per germline, CDR1 SNHLY and CDR2 FYNNEI. V was trimmed by 7 bases and J by 2 bases, leaving 11 bases between them. The CDR3 nucleotides read TGTGCCAGCAAGACAGGTCTGCAAGAGACCCAGTACTTC. Amino acids: CASKTGLQETQYF.

The table lists this clonotype with many counts. This rearrangement joins TRBV30 to TRBJ2-5, with unresolved D. This CDR3 has 13 amino acids. From germline, CDR1 is GTSNPN and CDR2 SVGIG (reference sequence). Trimming removed 3 bases at V and 2 bases at J, with 10 bases between. The CDR3, as DNA: TGTGCCTGGAGCCGGGTCCTTCAAGAGACCCAGTACTTC. Protein: CAWSRVLQETQYF.

This clonotype was detected many times. V gene TRBV28 combines with J gene TRBJ2-7, with no clear D. Germline V gene sequence: CDR1 MDHEN, CDR2 SYDVKM. CDR3 length: 14 residues. Trimming pared 7 bases from V and 7 bases from J, leaving 20 bases between. CDR3 sequence reads: CASIPHKIGLEQYF. For the CDR3, the DNA is TGTGCCAGCATTCCCCACAAGATCGGGCTAGAGCAGTACTTC.

The chain couples TRBV3-1 to TRBJ2-5; D may correspond to TRBD1 or TRBD2 (5 bases each). From germline, CDR1 is LGHDT and CDR2 YNNKEL (reference sequence). Trimming stripped 4 bases from V and 0 bases from J, with 15 bases between. The CDR3 is 16 amino acids. The CDR3 nucleotides are TGTGCCAGCAGCCCCCTAGGGACGGGACACCAAGAGACCCAGTACTTC. This encodes CASSPLGTGHQETQYF.

Many counts were recorded for this clonotype. The rearrangement uses TRBV5-1 and TRBJ1-5; 7 nucleotides match TRBD1. The CDR3 is 15 amino acids. Germline lookup yields CDR1 SGHRS and CDR2 YFSETQ. Germline trimming cut 2 bases from V and 4 bases from J; bases unmatched to any gene: 6. The CDR3 is CASSFGAGGNQPQHF. For the CDR3, the DNA is TGCGCCAGCAGCTTTGGGGCAGGGGGGAATCAGCCCCAGCATTTT.

This chain joins TRBV7-8 and TRBJ2-7; D possibly uses TRBD1 or TRBD2 (5 bases each). The CDR3 is made up of 14 amino acids. Between the trimmed V and J ends, which lost 1 base and 6 bases, there was a span of 13 bases. Germline CDR1 is SGHVS and CDR2 is FQNEAQ. CDR3 region: CASSLDPAGSEQYF. CDR3 in DNA: TGTGCCAGCAGCTTAGATCCGGCAGGGAGCGAGCAGTACTTC.

This clonotype was seen at least ten times. V gene TRBV28 combines with J gene TRBJ2-7; TRBD2 aligns across 8 bases. CDR3 length: 16 amino acids. Germline loops: CDR1 MDHEN, CDR2 SYDVKM. With 1 base clipped from V and 3 bases from J, the junction kept 8 bases outside the gene matches. The CDR3 DNA reads TGTGCCAGCAGTTTATCGTTATTAGCGGGAAACTACGAGCAGTACTTC. The encoded protein is CASSLSLLAGNYEQYF.

This clonotype was picked up many times. At one boundary the junction diverges from the germline segment, which might be a read error. The gene calls are TRBV19 and TRBJ1-1; D is ambiguous. Germline assignment: CDR1 LNHDA and CDR2 SQIVND (reference sequence). The CDR3 has 14 residues. CDR3 coding DNA: TGTGCCTGCTCCCCAGGACCTCACCGCGCTGAAGCTCTCTTT. Protein: CACSPGPHRAEALF.